Shown below are 25 T cell receptor beta chains from a single sample sequenced in a study of neurological immune-mediated disorders (dated by TCRdb to 2018 to 2020). Libraries were built with 5' RACE. The data were produced on an Illumina HiSeq 2500. TCRdb ran its own pipeline on the public reads, namely fastp trimming at Q25 and MiXCR clone calling, and kept in-frame beta chains. Each CDR3 protein gets just one entry, which takes the most common genes and DNA from the rows behind it. This sample is represented by tens of thousands of distinct CDR3 sequences; roughly 15% of them were singletons. Approximately 3.6% of the sample is in the top ten clones. The sample comprised CD4+ T cells from blood. Receptors were obtained from a woman aged 55-75 years with HTLV-1-associated myelopathy (HAM/TSP).

The sample holds many counts of this clonotype. At one end, the junction sequence differs from germline, possibly due to a read error. The chain has TRBV4-1 and TRBJ2-3, with D unclear. Germline V CDR1 and CDR2: MGHRA, YSYEKL. This CDR3 is 12 amino acids long. CDR3 DNA sequence: TGCGCCAGCAGGCAAGAAGGCGATACGCAGTATTTT. It specifies CASRQEGDTQYF.

The table lists this clonotype with many counts. The chain recombines TRBV20-1 with TRBJ1-1; 7 bases agree with TRBD1. Germline V gene sequence: CDR1 DFQATT, CDR2 SNEGSKA (reference sequence). The CDR3 length is 14 residues. The junction had 2 bases not matched to a gene; V was cut back by 1 base and J by 0 bases. CDR3 sequence: CSARGDSMNTEAFF. The CDR3 coding sequence is TGCAGTGCTAGAGGGGACAGCATGAACACTGAAGCTTTCTTT.

This clonotype was detected ten times or more. The chain combines TRBV18 with TRBJ2-1; either TRBD1 or TRBD2 may fit D (5 bases each). Germline V gene lookup returns CDR1 KGHSH and CDR2 LQKENI. The V end was cut by 6 bases, the J end by 5 bases, with 14 bases between. The CDR3 totals 14 residues. This CDR3 is CASSLAGTHNEQFF. For the CDR3, the DNA is TGTGCCAGCTCCCTGGCAGGGACCCACAATGAGCAGTTCTTC. Full variable domain (rest looked up from reference TRBV18 and TRBJ2-1): NAGVMQNPRHLVRRRGQEARLRCSPMKGHSHVYWYRQLPEEGLKFMVYLQKENIIDESGMPKERFSAEFPKEGPSILRIQQVVRGDSAAYFCASSLAGTHNEQFFGPGTRLTVL.

This clonotype has at least ten counts. The J gene is TRBJ1-2, the V gene TRBV5-1; no definite D call. Germline V lookup: CDR1 SGHRS, CDR2 YFSETQ. V dropped 3 bases and J dropped 4 bases, with 10 bases sitting between them. This CDR3 contains 13 residues. Here the CDR3 DNA reads TGCGCCAGCAGCTCTACAGTTACCTATGGCTACACCTTC. Its protein is CASSSTVTYGYTF. Using reference TRBV5-1 and TRBJ1-2 for the parts outside the CDR3, the full variable domain is KAGVTQTPRYLIKTRGQQVTLSCSPISGHRSVSWYQQTPGQGLQFLFEYFSETQRNKGNFPGRFSGRQFSNSRSEMNVSTLELGDSALYLCASSSTVTYGYTFGSGTRLTVV.

This clonotype was observed many times. This chain joins TRBV25-1 and TRBJ2-1; D possibly corresponds to TRBD2 (6 bases). Germline CDR1 reads MGHDK; CDR2 reads SYGVNS. V gave up 0 bases and J gave up 4 bases, with 10 bases separating them. This CDR3 spans 15 amino acids. CDR3 bases: TGTGCCAGCAGTGAATATGGGGACTCGTACAATGAGCAGTTCTTC. As protein: CASSEYGDSYNEQFF.

This clonotype was seen repeatedly, ten times or more. Here the CDR3 DNA reads TGTGCCAGCAGTGTAAGTTCCTACGAGCAGTACTTC. Its protein is CASSVSSYEQYF. This chain joins TRBV25-1 and TRBJ2-7; no reliable D call. The V gene lost 4 bases and the J gene lost 1 base, with 5 bases spanning the gap. The germline V gene has CDR1 MGHDK and CDR2 SYGVNS. The CDR3 is 12 residues long.

The V call is TRBV20-1, the J call TRBJ2-3; 8 positions agree with TRBD1. The CDR3 is 15 amino acids. Germline V lookup: CDR1 DFQATT, CDR2 SNEGSKA (reference sequence). V shed 7 bases, J shed 0 bases, and the junction held 9 bases outside the gene matches. The CDR3 coding sequence is TGCAGTGACCCCGCAGGGGGCCCTAGCACAGATACGCAGTATTTT. Translation gives CSDPAGGPSTDTQYF.

This clonotype was recorded many times. This sequence joins TRBV19 and TRBJ2-7, with a possible D match to TRBD2 (5 bases). With 1 base removed from V and 3 bases from J, the gap between germline ends came to 13 bases. Germline-derived CDR1 and CDR2 are LNHDA and SQIVND (reference sequence). CDR3 length: 15 amino acids. This chain's CDR3 is CASSIGPGNDYEQYF. The CDR3 DNA follows: TGTGCCAGTAGTATAGGTCCGGGGAACGACTACGAGCAGTACTTC.

This clonotype has a count of ten or more. The rearrangement uses TRBV12-3 or TRBV12-4 and TRBJ1-6; D unclear. The CDR3 is 12 residues long. V lost 4 bases to trimming and J lost 10 bases, with 8 bases between them. CDR3 sequence reads: CASSYSTSPLHF. CDR3 DNA: TGTGCCAGCAGTTACTCCACCTCACCCCTCCACTTT.

This clonotype showed up many times. The rearrangement uses TRBV11-2 and TRBJ2-7, with TRBD1 matching 9 bases. Trimming took 5 bases from V and 3 from J; bases not matched to a gene: 5. This CDR3 contains 14 residues. Germline V gives CDR1 SGHAT, CDR2 FQNNGV. The CDR3 DNA reads as TGTGCCAGCAGCACCTCGACAGGGGGCTACGAGCAGTACTTC. Translating gives CASSTSTGGYEQYF.

The table lists this clonotype with many counts. The V and J genes are TRBV5-1 and TRBJ1-4, with D unclear. V was cut by 0 bases and J by 5 bases, with 11 bases left in between. CDR1 SGHRS and CDR2 YFSETQ come from the germline V gene. The length of the CDR3 is 15 residues. As DNA, the CDR3 is TGCGCCAGCAGCTTGGGCGGGGAAGACAATGAAAAACTGTTTTTT. This translates into CASSLGGEDNEKLFF.

This clonotype was seen at least ten times. J is TRBJ1-6 and V is TRBV5-6; D not certain. With 0 bases removed from V and 9 bases from J, the gap between germline ends came to 4 bases. The CDR3 is 12 residues long. CDR1 is SGHDT and CDR2 is YYEEEE in the germline V gene. CDR3 sequence reads: CASSLGGSPLHF. The DNA of the CDR3 is TGTGCCAGCAGCTTGGGTGGTTCACCCCTCCACTTT.

This clonotype has at least ten counts. The chain links TRBV18 to TRBJ1-2, with unresolved D. With 6 bases removed from V and 4 bases from J, the gap between germline ends came to 12 bases. CDR1 and CDR2 (germline): KGHSH, LQKENI. The CDR3 totals 13 residues. CDR3 residues: CASSSEQTYGYTF. CDR3 sequence (DNA): TGTGCCAGCTCTTCGGAACAGACCTATGGCTACACCTTC.

This clonotype was counted at least ten times. The rearrangement links TRBV7-9 to TRBJ2-1, with TRBD2 matching 7 bases. V was pared by 4 bases and J by 10 bases, with 13 bases of the junction left unmatched. Looked up from germline, CDR1 is SEHNR and CDR2 is FQNEAQ (reference sequence). The CDR3 loop spans 15 amino acids. Written as DNA, the CDR3 is TGTGCCAGCAGCTCCCGGCCCACGGCTAGCGGAGAGCAGTTCTTC. Amino acid sequence: CASSSRPTASGEQFF.

This clonotype has ten or more counts. The DNA of the CDR3 is TGCGCCAGCAGCACTGGACATAGCACAGATACGCAGTATTTT. Translated: CASSTGHSTDTQYF. The rearrangement links TRBV4-1 to TRBJ2-3, with D perhaps TRBD1 (5 bases). The V end was cut by 5 bases, the J end by 0 bases, with 9 bases between. The germline V gene encodes CDR1 MGHRA and CDR2 YSYEKL. This CDR3 has 14 amino acids.

At least ten counts were recorded for this clonotype. The J gene is TRBJ2-1, the V gene TRBV5-1, with D possibly matching TRBD2 (5 bases). Germline lookup yields CDR1 SGHRS and CDR2 YFSETQ. CDR3 length: 13 amino acids. V lost 0 bases to trimming and J lost 8 bases, with 9 bases between them. CDR3 amino acids: CASSLEVGDEQFF. CDR3 bases: TGCGCCAGCAGCTTGGAAGTCGGGGATGAGCAGTTCTTC. Full variable domain (outside the CDR3, taken from reference TRBV5-1 and TRBJ2-1): KAGVTQTPRYLIKTRGQQVTLSCSPISGHRSVSWYQQTPGQGLQFLFEYFSETQRNKGNFPGRFSGRQFSNSRSEMNVSTLELGDSALYLCASSLEVGDEQFFGPGTRLTVL.

This clonotype showed up many times. The chain has TRBV20-1 and TRBJ1-2, with 8 positions matching TRBD1. The germline V gene encodes CDR1 DFQATT and CDR2 SNEGSKA (reference sequence). CDR3 length: 12 amino acids. J was trimmed by 8 bases and V by 4 bases; bases with no gene match: 6. The chain's CDR3 is CSAKDREKGYTF. As DNA, the CDR3 is TGCAGTGCTAAGGACAGGGAGAAGGGCTACACCTTC.

This clonotype has a count of ten or more. The genes are TRBV7-2 and TRBJ1-2, with TRBD1 matching over 10 bases. The V and J ends lost 0 bases and 7 bases, in that order; junction bases with no gene match: 5. Germline V gene data show CDR1 as SGHTA and CDR2 as FQGNSA. CDR3 length: 15 residues. In DNA, the CDR3 is TGTGCCAGCAGCTTAGCGGGACAGGGGTTGGGTGGCTACACCTTC. Translation gives CASSLAGQGLGGYTF.

This clonotype was seen many times. The chain couples TRBV20-1 to TRBJ1-1; perhaps TRBD1 as D (5 bases). CDR1 and CDR2 (germline): DFQATT, SNEGSKA (reference sequence). V lost 3 bases and J 1 base, leaving 9 bases between the germline ends. This CDR3 has 13 amino acids. CDR3: CSASLTANTEAFF. CDR3 in DNA: TGCAGTGCTAGCCTGACAGCGAACACTGAAGCTTTCTTT.

Ten or more counts support this clonotype. The V gene is TRBV7-8, the J gene TRBJ2-7; D remains ambiguous. Trimming cost V 5 bases and J 1 base, with 15 bases left between them. Germline V gene data show CDR1 as SGHVS and CDR2 as FQNEAQ. This CDR3 spans 15 amino acids. CDR3 sequence reads: CASSLSPRTSYEQYF. CDR3 DNA: TGTGCCAGCAGCCTCAGCCCTCGGACGTCCTACGAGCAGTACTTC.

This clonotype was counted ten times or more. The rearrangement links TRBV7-2 to TRBJ1-2; the D is unclear. Trimming shortened V by 5 bases and J by 1 base, and 8 bases separated the two germline ends. The CDR3 runs to 13 residues. Germline CDR1 is SGHTA and CDR2 is FQGNSA. The CDR3 DNA follows: TGTGCCAGCAGCCCCACGAATAACTATGGCTACACCTTC. This encodes CASSPTNNYGYTF.

Ten or more counts support this clonotype. DNA of the CDR3: TGTGCCAGCAGCTCGGGACAGAATCTAGCCAAAAACATTCAGTACTTC. Amino acid sequence: CASSSGQNLAKNIQYF. This rearrangement joins TRBV5-5 to TRBJ2-4, with 7 bases aligning to TRBD1. CDR3 length: 16 amino acids. After removal of 3 bases from V and 0 bases from J, the junction contained 6 bases not matched to a gene. Germline V gene lookup returns CDR1 SGHKS and CDR2 YYEKEE (reference sequence).

This clonotype was seen repeatedly, ten times or more. This sequence joins TRBV20-1 and TRBJ1-2; tentative D call: TRBD1 (5 bases). V lost 1 base and J 7 bases, leaving 16 bases between the germline ends. CDR3 length equals 14 residues. Germline CDR1 is DFQATT and CDR2 is SNEGSKA (reference sequence). The CDR3 spells CSARVDTMPGGYTF. In nucleotides, the CDR3 is TGCAGTGCTAGAGTGGACACCATGCCTGGTGGCTACACCTTC.

The sample holds many counts of this clonotype. The gene calls are TRBV5-1 and TRBJ1-6, with TRBD1 as a possible D gene (6 bases). V gave up 6 bases and J gave up 8 bases, with 15 bases separating them. Germline CDR1 and CDR2: SGHRS and YFSETQ. The CDR3 covers 14 residues. The DNA for the CDR3 is TGCGCCAGCACCCCCCAGGGGCAAGATTCACCCCTCCACTTT. Its translation is CASTPQGQDSPLHF.

This clonotype was seen many times. This rearrangement joins TRBV10-3 to TRBJ2-2; tentatively, D is TRBD2 (6 bases). This CDR3 has 19 residues. Germline V CDR1 and CDR2: ENHRY, SYGVKD. The germline V and J ends were trimmed by 2 bases and 6 bases, with 25 bases remaining between them. In nucleotides, the CDR3 is TGTGCCATCAGTGAGGGGACGTGGGAGGTCTCTGGTTTTGCCGGGGAGCTGTTTTTT. As protein: CAISEGTWEVSGFAGELFF.